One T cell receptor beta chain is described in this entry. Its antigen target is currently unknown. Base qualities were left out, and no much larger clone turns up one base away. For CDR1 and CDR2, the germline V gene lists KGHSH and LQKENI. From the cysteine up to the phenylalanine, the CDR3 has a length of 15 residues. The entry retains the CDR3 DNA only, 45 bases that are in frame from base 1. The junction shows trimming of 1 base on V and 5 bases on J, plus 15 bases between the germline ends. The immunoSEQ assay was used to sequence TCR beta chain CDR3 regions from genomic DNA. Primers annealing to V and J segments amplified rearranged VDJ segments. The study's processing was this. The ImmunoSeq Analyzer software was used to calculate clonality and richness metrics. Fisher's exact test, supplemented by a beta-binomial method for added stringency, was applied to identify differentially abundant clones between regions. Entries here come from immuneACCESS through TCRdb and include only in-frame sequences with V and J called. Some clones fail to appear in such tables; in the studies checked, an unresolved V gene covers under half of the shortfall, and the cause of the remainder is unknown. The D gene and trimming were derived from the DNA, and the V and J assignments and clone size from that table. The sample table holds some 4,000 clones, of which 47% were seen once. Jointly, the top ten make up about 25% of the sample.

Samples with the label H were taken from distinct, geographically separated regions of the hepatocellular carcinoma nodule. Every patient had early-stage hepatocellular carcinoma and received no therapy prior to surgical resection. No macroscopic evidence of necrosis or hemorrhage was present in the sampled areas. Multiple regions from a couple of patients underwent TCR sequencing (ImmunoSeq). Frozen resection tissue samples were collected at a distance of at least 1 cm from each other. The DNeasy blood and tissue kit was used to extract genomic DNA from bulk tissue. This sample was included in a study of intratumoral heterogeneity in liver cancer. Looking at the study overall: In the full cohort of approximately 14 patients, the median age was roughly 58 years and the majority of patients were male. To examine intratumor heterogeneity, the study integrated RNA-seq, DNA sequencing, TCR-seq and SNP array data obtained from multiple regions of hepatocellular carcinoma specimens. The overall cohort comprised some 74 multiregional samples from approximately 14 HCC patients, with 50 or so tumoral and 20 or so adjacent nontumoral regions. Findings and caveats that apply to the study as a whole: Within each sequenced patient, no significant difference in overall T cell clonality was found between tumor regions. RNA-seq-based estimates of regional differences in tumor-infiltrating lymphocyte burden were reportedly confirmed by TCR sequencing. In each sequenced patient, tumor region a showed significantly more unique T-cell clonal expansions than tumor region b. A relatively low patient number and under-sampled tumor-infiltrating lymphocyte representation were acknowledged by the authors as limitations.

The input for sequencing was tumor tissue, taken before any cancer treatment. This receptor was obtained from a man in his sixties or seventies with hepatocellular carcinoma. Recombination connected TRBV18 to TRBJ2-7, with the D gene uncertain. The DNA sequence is TGTGCCAGCTCACCACGAACTGGGCGGAAAGACGAGCAGTACTTC. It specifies CASSPRTGRKDEQYF.